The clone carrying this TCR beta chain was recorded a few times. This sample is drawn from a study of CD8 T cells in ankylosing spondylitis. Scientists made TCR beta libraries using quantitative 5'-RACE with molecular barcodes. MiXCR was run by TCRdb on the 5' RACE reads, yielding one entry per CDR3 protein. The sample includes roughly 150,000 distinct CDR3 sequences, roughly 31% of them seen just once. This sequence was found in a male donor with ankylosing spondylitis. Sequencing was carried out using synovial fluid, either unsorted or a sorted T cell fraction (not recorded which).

The CDR3 protein is CASSVGGSGYEQYF. The CDR3 coding sequence is TGTGCCAGCAGCGTAGGGGGTAGCGGCTACGAGCAGTACTTC. The chain combines TRBV9 with TRBJ2-7; a possible D gene is TRBD2 (6 bases). Trimming cost V 0 bases and J 3 bases, with 10 bases left between them. From germline, CDR1 is SGDLS and CDR2 YYNGEE. The CDR3 loop spans 14 amino acids.